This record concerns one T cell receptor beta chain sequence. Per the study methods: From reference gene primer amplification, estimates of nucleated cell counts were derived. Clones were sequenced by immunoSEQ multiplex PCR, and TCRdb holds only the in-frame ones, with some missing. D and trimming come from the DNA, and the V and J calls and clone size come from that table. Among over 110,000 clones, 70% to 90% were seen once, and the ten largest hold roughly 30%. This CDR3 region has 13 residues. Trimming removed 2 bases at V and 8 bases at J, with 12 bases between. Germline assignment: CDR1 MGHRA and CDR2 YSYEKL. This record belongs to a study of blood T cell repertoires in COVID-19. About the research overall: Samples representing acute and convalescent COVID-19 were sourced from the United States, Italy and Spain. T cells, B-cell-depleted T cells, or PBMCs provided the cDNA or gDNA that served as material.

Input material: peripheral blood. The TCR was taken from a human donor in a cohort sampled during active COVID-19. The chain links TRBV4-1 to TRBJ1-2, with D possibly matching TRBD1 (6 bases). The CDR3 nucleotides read TGCGCCAGCAGCCAACTTGGACAGCGAGGCTACACCTTC. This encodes CASSQLGQRGYTF.